This T cell receptor (beta chain) is drawn from a study of T-cell memory formation after mild COVID-19. The overall study: The two donors had largely donor-specific TCR clusters.

Via MiXCR, TCRdb re-called the 5' RACE reads, giving one row per CDR3 protein. Among about 280,000 distinct CDR3 sequences listed, approximately 8% were seen once. Notes on the study in general: Mainly in CM and EM were contracting CD4+ clones; CD8+ were in EMRA.

In germline, CDR1 is SGHRS, CDR2 YFSETQ. The CDR3 has 14 amino acids. V lost 0 bases, J lost 6 bases, and 11 bases lay in between. This clonotype appeared a few times. Its antigen is not identified. The source material was PBMCs or a T cell subset sorted from them (not recorded which). This TCR came from a man aged 18 to 29 who had mild COVID-19 (a few samples of this study predate the infection). Cell type and time point are not known. The chain has TRBV5-1 and TRBJ2-3; D may be TRBD2 (5 bases). CDR3 loop: CASSLDPSRDTQYF. The CDR3 region has the DNA TGCGCCAGCAGCTTGGATCCTAGCAGGGATACGCAGTATTTT.